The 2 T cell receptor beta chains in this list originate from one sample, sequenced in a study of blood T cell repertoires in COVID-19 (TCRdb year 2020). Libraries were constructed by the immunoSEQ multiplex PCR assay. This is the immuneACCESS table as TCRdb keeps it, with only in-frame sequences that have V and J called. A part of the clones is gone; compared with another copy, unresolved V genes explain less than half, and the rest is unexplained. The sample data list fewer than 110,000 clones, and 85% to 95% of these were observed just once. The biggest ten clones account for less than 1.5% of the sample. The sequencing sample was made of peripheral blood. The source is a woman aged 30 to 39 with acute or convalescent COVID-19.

CDR3 residues: CASSRSTGQGNSPLHF. CDR3 DNA sequence: TGTGCCAGCAGCCGATCTACCGGACAGGGGAATTCACCCCTCCACTTT. V and J are TRBV7-9 and TRBJ1-6; TRBD1 aligns across 9 bases. CDR1 is SEHNR, CDR2 FQNEAQ, per germline (reference sequence). The CDR3 runs 16 residues. With 5 bases clipped from V and 7 bases from J, the junction kept 9 bases outside the gene matches.

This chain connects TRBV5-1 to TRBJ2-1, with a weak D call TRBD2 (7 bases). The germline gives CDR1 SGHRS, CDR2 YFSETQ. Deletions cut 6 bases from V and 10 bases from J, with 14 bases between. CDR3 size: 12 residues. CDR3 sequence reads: CASNSAGAEQFF. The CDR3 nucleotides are TGCGCCAGCAACTCGGCGGGGGCCGAGCAGTTCTTC.